This entry lists 31 T cell receptor beta chains sequenced from one sample in a study of early T cells in non-severe SARS-CoV-2 infection. Each CDR3 protein gets one entry after TCRdb re-called the 5' RACE reads with MiXCR. The sample has about 49,000 distinct CDR3 sequences, 10% to 15% seen once. The sample comprised whole blood. The receptors shown here come from an adult who was a healthcare worker with PCR-confirmed SARS-CoV-2 infection or an uninfected control (not recorded which).

This sequence joins TRBV5-1 and TRBJ2-6; 7 nucleotides align to TRBD2. The germline gives CDR1 SGHRS, CDR2 YFSETQ. The junction had 14 bases not matched to a gene; V was cut back by 4 bases and J by 4 bases. This CDR3 contains 18 residues. The CDR3 nucleotides read TGCGCCAGCAGCGGTGGCAGCGGGGCCCTCTTAGGGGCCAACGTCCTGACTTTC. Its translation: CASSGGSGALLGANVLTF.

The chain uses TRBV6-2 or TRBV6-3 and TRBJ2-2, with D uncertain. This CDR3 spans 10 amino acids. The V end lost 8 bases, the J end lost 9 bases, and 7 bases lay between the germline ends. From germline, CDR1 is MNHEY and CDR2 SVGEGT. The CDR3 here is CASLRRELFF. CDR3 in DNA: TGTGCCAGCCTACGCAGGGAGCTGTTTTTT.

This clonotype was counted only a few times. The V call is TRBV6-2 or TRBV6-3, the J call TRBJ2-5; D not resolved. V lost 2 bases and J lost 5, with 12 bases in between. The CDR3 runs to 14 residues. Germline V CDR1 and CDR2: MNHEY, SVGEGT. The CDR3 DNA reads TGTGCCAGCAGTTACGGTTCTCTCGGCGAGACCCAGTACTTC. It codes for CASSYGSLGETQYF.

This clonotype was counted a few times. J is TRBJ2-6 and V is TRBV18; possible D gene TRBD2, 5 bases. Germline assignment: CDR1 KGHSH and CDR2 LQKENI. Trimming removed 3 bases at V and 2 bases at J, with 8 bases between. The CDR3 contains 15 residues. CDR3: CASSPTGTGANVLTF. Here the CDR3 DNA reads TGTGCCAGCTCACCCACGGGGACTGGGGCCAACGTCCTGACTTTC.

V usage is TRBV6-2 or TRBV6-3 and J usage is TRBJ1-4; 9 nucleotides agree with TRBD1. V shed 2 bases, J shed 2 bases, and the junction held 15 bases outside the gene matches. The CDR3 consists of 20 residues. Germline V lookup: CDR1 MNHEY, CDR2 SVGEGT. In DNA, the CDR3 is TGTGCCAGCAGTTACGCCTCCCCTCCTCTAACAGGGGGCACTAATGAAAAACTGTTTTTT. Protein sequence: CASSYASPPLTGGTNEKLFF.

This clonotype has a handful of counts. The chain recombines TRBV15 with TRBJ1-5; D call uncertain. Trimming removed 1 base from V and 0 bases from J, with 4 bases in between. The CDR3 length is 14 residues. Germline CDR1 reads LNHNV; CDR2 reads YYDKDF (reference sequence). CDR3 in amino acids: CATSRGTSNQPQHF. DNA for the CDR3: TGTGCCACCAGCAGAGGTACTAGCAATCAGCCCCAGCATTTT.

The V gene is TRBV5-6, the J gene TRBJ2-7, with a possible D match to TRBD1 (7 bases). V was shortened by 4 bases and J by 0 bases, with 17 bases between the two germline ends. CDR3 length: 16 amino acids. Germline V gene data show CDR1 as SGHDT and CDR2 as YYEEEE. The CDR3 region has the DNA TGTGCCAGCAGCCCCGCAGGGGGGTGGAGCTCCTACGAGCAGTACTTC. Translation gives CASSPAGGWSSYEQYF.

This clonotype was seen a handful of times. V gene TRBV29-1 combines with J gene TRBJ2-7; the match to TRBD1 covers 7 bases. Germline loops: CDR1 SQVTM, CDR2 ANQGSEA. The CDR3 has 13 residues. After removal of 7 bases from V and 6 bases from J, the junction contained 12 bases not matched to a gene. The CDR3 spells CSGGTVDRGEQYF. The CDR3 region has the DNA TGCAGCGGGGGGACAGTGGATCGAGGCGAGCAGTACTTC.

This sequence joins TRBV11-2 and TRBJ2-2; D remains ambiguous. The CDR3 length is 13 residues. Germline V CDR1 and CDR2: SGHAT, FQNNGV. The ends were cut back, 2 bases at V and 3 bases at J, with 4 bases in the middle. The CDR3 loop reads CASSLSHTGELFF. The CDR3 bases are TGTGCCAGCAGCTTATCCCACACCGGGGAGCTGTTTTTT.

This clonotype was counted only a few times. The rearrangement joins TRBV19 to TRBJ2-6; D is undetermined. V gave up 3 bases and J gave up 0 bases, with 9 bases separating them. Germline assignment: CDR1 LNHDA and CDR2 SQIVND (reference sequence). This CDR3 spans 16 amino acids. CDR3 bases: TGTGCCAGTAGTATGTTCCGGGTCTCTGGGGCCAACGTCCTGACTTTC. Translation gives CASSMFRVSGANVLTF. Supplemented by reference TRBV19 and TRBJ2-6, the full variable domain reads DGGITQSPKYLFRKEGQNVTLSCEQNLNHDAMYWYRQDPGQGLRLIYYSQIVNDFQKGDIAEGYSVSREKKESFPLTVTSAQKNPTAFYLCASSMFRVSGANVLTFGAGSRLTVL.

The chain recombines TRBV5-5 with TRBJ1-1; weak D call: TRBD1 (6 bases). Deletions cut 2 bases from V and 1 base from J, with 15 bases between. The CDR3 is 16 amino acids. The germline V gene encodes CDR1 SGHKS and CDR2 YYEKEE (reference sequence). This CDR3 is CASSFSLGQTNTEAFF. CDR3 DNA: TGTGCCAGCAGCTTTAGCCTGGGACAAACGAACACTGAAGCTTTCTTT.

This clonotype was detected only a few times. The chain has TRBV21-1 and TRBJ2-3; the table's D call, TRBD2, was not checked against the DNA. TRBV21-1 is described as a pseudogene. The CDR3 is 16 amino acids. CDR3 loop: CASSNLAGGGTDTQYF. CDR3 DNA sequence: TGTGCCAGCAGCAATCTAGCGGGAGGCGGCACAGATACGCAGTATTTT.

This clonotype has at least ten counts. The genes are TRBV27 and TRBJ1-5, with D perhaps matching TRBD1 (5 bases). CDR1 and CDR2 from the germline V gene are MNHEY and SMNVEV (reference sequence). CDR3 length equals 15 residues. Trimming shortened V by 2 bases and J by 7 bases, and 15 bases separated the two germline ends. CDR3 region: CASSLGPPGNQPQHF. The CDR3, as DNA: TGTGCCAGCAGTTTAGGGCCCCCAGGGAACCAGCCCCAGCATTTT.

The gene calls are TRBV3-1 and TRBJ2-3; TRBD1 is a possible D gene (5 bases). The CDR3 is made up of 14 amino acids. CDR1 LGHDT and CDR2 YNNKEL come from the germline V gene (reference sequence). Trimming pared 6 bases from V and 0 bases from J, leaving 10 bases between. CDR3 sequence reads: CASSRRASTDTQYF. DNA for the CDR3: TGTGCCAGCAGTCGCAGGGCTAGCACAGATACGCAGTATTTT.

This clonotype was seen more than once but under ten times. V gene TRBV2 combines with J gene TRBJ2-3; 8 positions match TRBD1. The length of the CDR3 is 15 residues. V lost 4 bases to trimming and J lost 0 bases; unmatched junction nucleotides: 3. Per the germline V gene, CDR1 is SNHLY and CDR2 is FYNNEI. DNA for the CDR3: TGTGCCAGCAGTGGACAGGGGCTTAGCACAGATACGCAGTATTTT. Translating gives CASSGQGLSTDTQYF. Combining the CDR3 with reference TRBV2 and TRBJ2-3 gives the whole variable domain EPEVTQTPSHQVTQMGQEVILRCVPISNHLYFYWYRQILGQKVEFLVSFYNNEISEKSEIFDDQFSVERPDGSNFTLKIRSTKLEDSAMYFCASSGQGLSTDTQYFGPGTRLTVL.

CDR3 in amino acids: CASSGAVYNSPLHF. The CDR3 region has the DNA TGTGCCAGCAGTGGGGCGGTCTATAATTCACCCCTCCACTTT. This chain uses TRBV28 with TRBJ1-6; D is possibly TRBD1 (5 bases). This CDR3 comprises 14 residues. Trimming shortened V by 5 bases and J by 3 bases, and 8 bases separated the two germline ends. CDR1 is MDHEN, CDR2 SYDVKM, per germline.

The genes are TRBV12-3 or TRBV12-4 and TRBJ2-3, with D possibly matching TRBD2 (6 bases). Between the trimmed V and J ends, which lost 3 bases and 7 bases, there was a span of 8 bases. The CDR3 is 12 amino acids. CDR3 protein: CASSLGTYTQYF. The DNA of the CDR3 is TGTGCCAGCAGTTTGGGGACTTATACGCAGTATTTT.

The chain carries TRBV27 and TRBJ1-2; 7 bases align to TRBD1. Germline CDR1 MNHEY, CDR2 SMNVEV (reference sequence). This CDR3 spans 13 amino acids. Unmatched junction bases numbered 3, after V lost 5 bases and J lost 3 bases. CDR3 sequence (DNA): TGTGCCAGCAGTCGGGACAGATACTATGGCTACACCTTC. It codes for CASSRDRYYGYTF.

The chain employs TRBV7-9 and TRBJ2-7; 10 bases match TRBD1. CDR1 is SEHNR and CDR2 is FQNEAQ in the germline V gene (reference sequence). CDR3 length: 15 residues. Trimming took 5 bases from V and 2 from J; bases not matched to a gene: 6. The DNA of the CDR3 is TGTGCCAGCAGCCAACCCGGGACAGGGGCCTACGAGCAGTACTTC. Translation: CASSQPGTGAYEQYF.

V usage is TRBV18 and J usage is TRBJ2-7; possible D gene TRBD2, 5 bases. Germline V gene lookup returns CDR1 KGHSH and CDR2 LQKENI. Trimming took 2 bases from V and 3 from J, leaving 8 bases between them. The CDR3 totals 13 residues. The CDR3 DNA sequence: TGTGCCAGCTCACCAAGGGAGCACTACGAGCAGTACTTC. Its translation: CASSPREHYEQYF.

This chain links TRBV29-1 with TRBJ1-2, with TRBD1 as a possible D gene (6 bases). This CDR3 comprises 13 residues. The germline CDR1 and CDR2 sequences are SQVTM and ANQGSEA. V was shortened by 4 bases and J by 8 bases, with 17 bases between the two germline ends. CDR3 sequence (DNA): TGCAGCGTTGGGGGAACAGGGATGGGCGGCTACACCTTC. Translating it yields CSVGGTGMGGYTF.

This clonotype came up many times. The genes are TRBV9 and TRBJ2-1; the match to TRBD1 covers 7 bases. CDR3 size: 15 residues. Germline trimming cut 7 bases from V and 3 bases from J; bases unmatched to any gene: 10. CDR1 is SGDLS and CDR2 is YYNGEE in the germline V gene. The CDR3 DNA is TGTGCCAGCTCACACCGGGACAGAAACTACAATGAGCAGTTCTTC. Translation gives CASSHRDRNYNEQFF.

Ten or more counts support this clonotype. The chain employs TRBV6-5 and TRBJ2-5; a weak D match, TRBD2 (6 bases). CDR3 length: 16 residues. Trimming cost V 0 bases and J 1 base, with 12 bases left between them. CDR1 is MNHEY, CDR2 SVGAGI, per germline. In nucleotides, the CDR3 is TGTGCCAGCAGTTACTCGACGGCTAGCGCCCAAGAGACCCAGTACTTC. Translated, it gives CASSYSTASAQETQYF.

This clonotype has more than one count but fewer than ten. This chain joins TRBV10-3 and TRBJ2-1, with D perhaps given as TRBD1 or TRBD2 (6 bases each). Germline values: CDR1 ENHRY, CDR2 SYGVKD. This CDR3 has 14 amino acids. Trimming shortened V by 11 bases and J by 7 bases, and 21 bases separated the two germline ends. CDR3 region: CASATGGGKNEQFF. The CDR3 bases are TGTGCCTCCGCAACCGGGGGCGGGAAAAATGAGCAGTTCTTC.

The V gene is TRBV4-1, the J gene TRBJ2-1, with 9 bases aligning to TRBD2. The germline V gene has CDR1 MGHRA and CDR2 YSYEKL. V lost 4 bases and J lost 3; bases outside the gene matches: 10. This CDR3 has 17 residues. CDR3 sequence: CASSLYIAGGSYNEQFF. The CDR3 DNA reads TGCGCCAGCAGCCTTTATATCGCGGGGGGGAGCTACAATGAGCAGTTCTTC.

This clonotype was seen repeatedly, ten times or more. The chain recombines TRBV2 with TRBJ2-2, with no clear D. There are 12 residues in the CDR3. With 3 bases removed from V and 2 bases from J, the gap between germline ends came to 1 base. Germline CDR1 reads SNHLY; CDR2 reads FYNNEI. CDR3 sequence reads: CASSDNTGELFF. CDR3 sequence (DNA): TGTGCCAGCAGTGATAACACCGGGGAGCTGTTTTTT.

This clonotype was detected ten times or more. The chain employs TRBV20-1 and TRBJ2-1; possible D gene TRBD2, 6 bases. CDR1 DFQATT and CDR2 SNEGSKA come from the germline V gene (reference sequence). The V end lost 3 bases, the J end lost 4 bases, and 19 bases lay between the germline ends. This CDR3 spans 16 amino acids. The CDR3 sequence: CSASYYSAGLYNEQFF. CDR3 coding DNA: TGCAGTGCTAGTTATTATTCCGCGGGACTGTACAATGAGCAGTTCTTC.

V usage is TRBV4-1 and J usage is TRBJ2-3; D is unresolved. Germline CDR1 and CDR2: MGHRA and YSYEKL. V gave up 6 bases and J gave up 6 bases, with 7 bases separating them. The CDR3 is 11 residues long. In DNA, the CDR3 is TGCGCCAGCAGGGTCATGGATACGCAGTATTTT. This encodes CASRVMDTQYF.

CDR3 region: CATNPGQGRGEQYF. Here the CDR3 DNA reads TGTGCCACCAACCCGGGACAGGGGCGTGGTGAGCAGTACTTC. The V call is TRBV10-3, the J call TRBJ2-7, with 10 bases lining up with TRBD1. Germline CDR1 is ENHRY and CDR2 is SYGVKD. After removal of 10 bases from V and 7 bases from J, the junction contained 13 bases not matched to a gene. This CDR3 has 14 residues.

This clonotype has at least ten counts. This chain links TRBV7-6 with TRBJ2-1; tentative D call: TRBD2 (7 bases). The germline V gene has CDR1 SGHVS and CDR2 FNYEAQ. V was clipped by 5 bases and J by 4 bases, with 15 bases between them. There are 15 residues in the CDR3. The CDR3 loop is CASSRGGLSYNEQFF. The CDR3 region has the DNA TGTGCCAGCAGCAGGGGGGGACTGTCGTACAATGAGCAGTTCTTC.

This clonotype came up once. The chain joins TRBV20-1 to TRBJ1-6, with D maybe TRBD1 (6 bases). CDR1 is DFQATT and CDR2 is SNEGSKA in the germline V gene (reference sequence). The ends were cut back, 3 bases at V and 0 bases at J, with 12 bases in the middle. The CDR3 extends over 16 amino acids. The CDR3 DNA reads as TGCAGTGCTAGTAATACAGGGAGCTCCTATAATTCACCCCTCCACTTT. The encoded protein is CSASNTGSSYNSPLHF.